This TCR beta chain was obtained from a study of T cells after yellow fever vaccination (dated by TCRdb to between 2018 and 2021). Background for the entire study: The SMART-Seq v4 Ultra Low Input RNA kit was used to prepare libraries from fractions with low cell numbers. To track T-cell clones before and after primary and booster YFV17D yellow fever vaccination, bulk TCR alpha and beta repertoires were sequenced longitudinally. Two healthy male donors, one aged 18 to 30 and one aged 30 to 40 years, made up the cohort. Blood samples were taken at several timepoints before and after primary and secondary immunization, and bulk PBMC replicates and cell subsets were isolated.

Data came from an Illumina NovaSeq 6000. TCR cDNA was synthesized by 5'RACE template switching, through which a universal primer site and unique molecular identifiers were introduced. cDNA synthesis was primed from both the TCR alpha and TCR beta constant segments. Two PCR steps were used to amplify libraries, with sample barcodes and sequencing adapters being added in the second step. Sequencing of libraries was done on Illumina HiSeq 2500 (2x100 bp) or NovaSeq (2x150 bp). The study's processing was this. MIGEC handled demultiplexing of reads and collapsing into UMI consensus sequences, while MiXCR performed V(D)J alignment. Using edgeR on replicate PBMC samples, clonotypes were called vaccine-responding if FDR was below 0.01 and the log2 fold change was above 5 up to day 15. CD4 or CD8 identity was assigned to each bulk clonotype according to whether the clonotype was present at higher abundance in the sequenced CD4 repertoire or the sequenced CD8 repertoire. TCRdb itself trimmed the public reads at Q25 with fastp, ran MiXCR and retained productive beta chains. Entries are consolidated by CDR3 protein sequence, retaining the most common genes and DNA. The V and J calls come from TCRdb's annotation, not from the publication. This sample gives a few hundred thousand distinct CDR3 sequences in total; roughly 4% of them show up just once. The ten top clones hold about 24% of the sample.

Beyond this particular receptor, the publication reports: A small share of clonotypes occurred in both CD4 and CD8 compartments, likely arising from convergent recombination. Compared with the primary T-cell response, the secondary T-cell response was weaker but faster, peaking on day 5 rather than day 15. After the booster, most clones that had expanded after primary vaccination were detected again (around 97% of CD4 and around 88% of CD8), suggesting broad maintenance of memory. Because the study included only a couple of donors, the extent to which the findings can be generalized is limited. Computational filtering was needed because FACS-sorted repertoires could contain abundant contaminating clonotypes from the bulk population.

The sample's treatment or condition, from its label and the paper: live attenuated yellow fever vaccine strain. At each blood-draw timepoint, two biological replicates of bulk PBMCs were collected. A standard Ficoll-Paque protocol was used to isolate PBMCs from peripheral blood. TriZol was used to extract RNA from bulk PBMCs, CD4 and CD8 fractions, and dextramer-positive and dextramer-negative fractions. The CDR3 covers 17 residues, taking in both the cysteine and the phenylalanine. The sequence is cut down to CDR3 DNA, 51 bases in frame from base 1. V lost 3 bases and J lost 3 bases; the stretch between them is 21 bases long. From the germline V gene (reference sequence), CDR1 is DFQATT and CDR2 is SNEGSKA. This clonotype was detected ten times or more. The specificity of this receptor is unknown. No much larger clone exists at a distance of one base, and base qualities are not known.

The chain links TRBV20-1 with TRBJ1-5; the D gene cannot be named for sure. The sequencing here drew on PBMCs, taken 5 days after the yellow fever booster vaccination. The receptor's source is a man younger than 35 who received the YFV17D yellow fever vaccine. The nucleotide sequence is given as TGCAGTGCTAGGCCCCGGGCGGGCCGAGGCCCCAATCAGCCCCAGCATTTT. Translated, it reads CSARPRAGRGPNQPQHF.